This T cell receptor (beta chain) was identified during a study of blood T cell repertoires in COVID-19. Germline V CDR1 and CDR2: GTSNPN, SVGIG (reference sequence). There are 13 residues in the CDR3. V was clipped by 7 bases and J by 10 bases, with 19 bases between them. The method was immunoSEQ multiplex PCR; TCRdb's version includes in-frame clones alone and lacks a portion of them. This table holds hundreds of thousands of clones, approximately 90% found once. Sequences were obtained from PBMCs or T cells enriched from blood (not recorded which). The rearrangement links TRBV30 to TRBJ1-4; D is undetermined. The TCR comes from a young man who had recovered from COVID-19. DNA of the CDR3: TGTGCCTCCCCGGGTTCCACTATGGGAAAACTGTTTTTT. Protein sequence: CASPGSTMGKLFF. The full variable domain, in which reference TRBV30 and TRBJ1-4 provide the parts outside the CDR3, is SQTIHQWPATLVQPVGSPLSLECTVEGTSNPNLYWYRQAAGRGLQLLFYSVGIGQISSEVPQNLSASRPQDRQFILSSKKLLLSDSGFYLCASPGSTMGKLFFGSGTQLSVL.